These T cell receptor beta chains were read from a single sample in a study of T-cell memory formation after mild COVID-19. Each CDR3 protein is one row after TCRdb ran MiXCR on the 5' RACE reads. The data hold around 200,000 distinct CDR3 sequences, with 20% to 25% observed a single time. The sample consisted of PBMCs or a T cell subset sorted from them (not recorded which). The receptor set was obtained from an adult woman who had mild COVID-19 (a few samples of this study predate the infection). Cell type and time point are not known. Both conserved end residues are trimmed from each CDR3.

J gene,V gene,CDR3 protein
TRBJ2-1,TRBV11-3,ASSERTSGAFNEQF
TRBJ2-1,TRBV7-9,ASSLVNEQF
TRBJ2-2,TRBV6-5,ASTYPLGGELF
TRBJ2-5,TRBV9,ASSAREDSRMGETQY
TRBJ2-7,TRBV28,ASSLDGWTGGAYEQY
TRBJ2-3,TRBV7-9,ASSSLGRTDTQY
TRBJ2-2,TRBV4-1,ASSPTGAQMLNTGELF
TRBJ1-1,TRBV12-3/TRBV12-4,ASSLNGGTEAF
TRBJ1-1,TRBV19,ASSISSQGGVNTEAF
TRBJ1-1,TRBV4-1,ASSQRGTGGGWTEAF
TRBJ2-3,TRBV7-2,ASNSGQGEDTQY
TRBJ2-5,TRBV5-1,ASSPPGTGLETQY
TRBJ2-7,TRBV25-1,ASIPNRGGTGEISYEQY
TRBJ2-1,TRBV7-6,ASSPGLAGEQSSYNEQF
TRBJ2-5,TRBV7-9,ASSPAGGHQETQY
TRBJ2-2,TRBV7-9,ASSFVGHLTGELF
TRBJ1-1,TRBV6-6,ASSYVGQGPMNTEAF
TRBJ2-7,TRBV6-5,ASSNRGPAYEQY
TRBJ2-5,TRBV7-2,ASSPGLVPYQETQY
TRBJ2-1,TRBV29-1,SVAGLAGGLYNEQF
TRBJ1-3,TRBV30,AWSGDSSGNTIY
TRBJ2-2,TRBV12-3/TRBV12-4,ASRLLAGPNTGELF
TRBJ2-3,TRBV12-3/TRBV12-4,ASSLPREGTDTQY
TRBJ2-1,TRBV6-5,ASSRTSRNEQF
TRBJ2-7,TRBV2,ASSGTAGGDEQY
TRBJ2-1,TRBV9,ASSAAGTPNEQF
TRBJ1-1,TRBV29-1,SVKTGVTEAF
TRBJ1-2,TRBV20-1,SASATWDGYT
TRBJ2-1,TRBV4-3,ASSRTGSQYNEQF
TRBJ2-1,TRBV6-1,ASSEVRNEQF
TRBJ2-2,TRBV9,ASSSGEGLGTGELF
TRBJ2-7,TRBV2,ASRGTAEQY
TRBJ2-2,TRBV12-3/TRBV12-4,ASSLVGNTGELF
TRBJ1-1,TRBV4-3,ASSPGTGGKAEAF
TRBJ2-2,TRBV12-3/TRBV12-4,ASSLSPITGELF
TRBJ2-7,TRBV6-2/TRBV6-3,ASTSGGYEQY
TRBJ2-1,TRBV2,ASSGWTANEQF
TRBJ2-5,TRBV6-5,ASRFTKYQETQY
TRBJ2-1,TRBV12-3/TRBV12-4,ASSDGLARNEQF
TRBJ2-7,TRBV9,ASSVGGLGAYEQY
TRBJ1-6,TRBV7-9,ASTMMGDRFH
TRBJ2-1,TRBV6-4,ASSDSRSSYNEQF
TRBJ2-1,TRBV4-2,ASSERYGSYNEQF
TRBJ2-6,TRBV25-1,ASTPSGDSSPSGANVLT
TRBJ2-5,TRBV4-1,ASSQAASGDQETQY
TRBJ2-1,TRBV3-1,ASSQDGYEQF
TRBJ2-7,TRBV5-1,ASSRQGVSSYEQY
TRBJ2-5,TRBV20-1,SAKKGAPHVQETQY
TRBJ1-1,TRBV27,ASSTIGGTSTEAF
TRBJ2-7,TRBV20-1,SARDSDSYEQY
TRBJ1-1,TRBV5-5,ASNDRGANTEAF
TRBJ1-2,TRBV10-3,AISGGQGSNYGYT
TRBJ1-5,TRBV24-1,ATSDCTGWSCQPQH
TRBJ2-1,TRBV7-9,ASSSIETGSSYNEQF
TRBJ2-2,TRBV27,ASSIDRYTGELF
TRBJ1-5,TRBV10-3,AISEHSNQPQH
TRBJ2-2,TRBV5-1,ASSPWTSDTGELF
TRBJ1-3,TRBV7-9,ASSLGDRHRGNTIY
TRBJ2-7,TRBV29-1,SVEEYGRAGIYEQY